This TCR beta chain stems from a study of blood T cell repertoires in COVID-19. V dropped 3 bases and J dropped 0; count of bases not matched to a gene: 2. The CDR3 loop spans 15 amino acids. Germline CDR1 SGHRS, CDR2 YFSETQ. Measured with immunoSEQ multiplex PCR; TCRdb has only the in-frame clones, and not every one. The sample lists 210,000 or so clones; approximately 84% were seen once. The sequence was collected from a woman in her forties or fifties with active or convalescent COVID-19. Sequencing was done on a sample of peripheral blood. V and J are TRBV5-1 and TRBJ2-2; 7 bases match TRBD1. Here the CDR3 DNA reads TGCGCCAGCAGCTCGGGACAGCCGAACACCGGGGAGCTGTTTTTT. It specifies CASSSGQPNTGELFF.